A single sample gave rise to the 11 T cell receptor beta chains below, sequenced in a study of OX40 agonist ivuxolimab in advanced cancers. Generated by immunoSEQ multiplex PCR, the TCRdb table keeps only in-frame clones and is missing some. The sample has 70,000 or so clones, 75% to 90% seen once; the top ten hold 2% to 2.5%. The sequencing used CD4+ or CD8+ T cells sorted from blood, collected in a trial of the OX40 agonist ivuxolimab. The receptors derive from an adult with an advanced solid tumor such as melanoma, head and neck, liver or kidney cancer.

This chain uses TRBV6-6 with TRBJ1-3; D unclear. CDR1 and CDR2 from the germline V gene are MNHNY and SVGAGI (reference sequence). CDR3 length: 14 amino acids. Trimming stripped 4 bases from V and 3 bases from J, with 10 bases between. CDR3 amino acids: CASSSEGRGNTIYF. CDR3 nucleotides: TGTGCCAGCAGTTCTGAGGGCCGTGGAAACACCATATATTTT.

The table lists this clone with a few counts. The rearrangement joins TRBV28 to TRBJ1-6, with a weak D call TRBD1 (6 bases). In germline, CDR1 is MDHEN, CDR2 SYDVKM. CDR3 length equals 17 residues. Trimming cost V 2 bases and J 5 bases, with 16 bases left between them. The CDR3 reads CASSLGGAGSNNSPLHF. For the CDR3, the DNA is TGTGCCAGCAGTTTAGGGGGGGCTGGATCGAATAATTCACCCCTCCACTTT.

The chain has TRBV5-4 and TRBJ2-7; D might be TRBD1 (6 bases). V was clipped by 4 bases and J by 6 bases, with 14 bases between them. Germline values: CDR1 SGHNT, CDR2 YYREEE (reference sequence). CDR3 length equals 13 residues. The CDR3 sequence is CASSEGQGTEQYF. For the CDR3, the DNA is TGTGCCAGCAGCGAGGGGCAGGGGACCGAGCAGTACTTC.

The rearrangement links TRBV15 to TRBJ2-5; D gene unclear. Per the germline V gene, CDR1 is LNHNV and CDR2 is YYDKDF (reference sequence). Trimming stripped 3 bases from V and 5 bases from J, with 22 bases between. This CDR3 comprises 17 residues. This CDR3 reads CATSSSRSSPKKETQYF. In DNA, the CDR3 is TGTGCCACCAGCAGCTCCCGAAGCAGTCCGAAAAAGGAGACCCAGTACTTC.

This clone was recorded once. The chain uses TRBV28 and TRBJ1-2, with 8 bases aligning to TRBD1. The CDR3 covers 13 residues. V lost 7 bases, J lost 4 bases, and 5 bases stayed unmatched. Per the germline V gene, CDR1 is MDHEN and CDR2 is SYDVKM. CDR3 sequence reads: CASTPTGAYGYTF. DNA for the CDR3: TGTGCCAGCACCCCGACAGGGGCCTATGGCTACACCTTC.

This clone occurred once. CDR3 region: CASSFSRGDTGELFF. The CDR3 nucleotides are TGTGCCAGCAGCTTCTCTAGGGGGGACACCGGGGAGCTGTTTTTT. The chain recombines TRBV7-2 with TRBJ2-2, with D possibly being TRBD1 or TRBD2 (6 bases each). With 3 bases removed from V and 3 bases from J, the gap between germline ends came to 11 bases. The CDR3 spans 15 residues. Germline values: CDR1 SGHTA, CDR2 FQGNSA.

The V and J genes are TRBV29-1 and TRBJ2-7; either TRBD1 or TRBD2 may fit D (6 bases each). CDR3 size: 13 residues. The V end was cut by 6 bases, the J end by 7 bases, with 19 bases between. Germline V gene lookup returns CDR1 SQVTM and CDR2 ANQGSEA. The CDR3 DNA reads TGCAGCGTGGCCGGGGGCGGGATACTTGAGCAGTACTTC. Translated, it gives CSVAGGGILEQYF.

The chain combines TRBV19 with TRBJ2-1, with a tentative D call TRBD1 (5 bases). The CDR3 has 14 residues. Germline loops: CDR1 LNHDA, CDR2 SQIVND (reference sequence). The V end lost 5 bases, the J end lost 5 bases, and 13 bases lay between the germline ends. CDR3 in amino acids: CASSPRQGHNEQFF. The DNA of the CDR3 is TGTGCCAGTAGTCCACGCCAGGGTCACAATGAGCAGTTCTTC.

The genes are TRBV30 and TRBJ2-2, with TRBD1 matching 9 bases. The V gene's germline CDR1 is GTSNPN and CDR2 SVGIG (reference sequence). V shed 1 base, J shed 8 bases, and the junction held 11 bases outside the gene matches. There are 16 residues in the CDR3. The DNA for the CDR3 is TGTGCCTGGAGTGCCCTCGCGACAGGGGGTAGGGGGGAGCTGTTTTTT. This codes for CAWSALATGGRGELFF.

The V call is TRBV4-1, the J call TRBJ2-7, with D perhaps TRBD2 (5 bases). V gave up 1 base and J gave up 3 bases, with 16 bases separating them. This CDR3 spans 16 amino acids. Per germline, CDR1 MGHRA and CDR2 YSYEKL. CDR3 residues: CASSQVRGTGIYEQYF. DNA of the CDR3: TGCGCCAGCAGCCAAGTTAGAGGAACGGGGATCTACGAGCAGTACTTC.

The rearrangement uses TRBV5-8 and TRBJ2-1, with D uncertain. CDR1 SGHTS and CDR2 YDEGEE come from the germline V gene. V was cut by 4 bases and J by 5 bases, with 19 bases left in between. The CDR3 runs 16 residues. The CDR3 spells CASSRIPQAKDNEQFF. CDR3 nucleotides: TGTGCCAGCAGCCGGATCCCCCAAGCCAAAGACAATGAGCAGTTCTTC.